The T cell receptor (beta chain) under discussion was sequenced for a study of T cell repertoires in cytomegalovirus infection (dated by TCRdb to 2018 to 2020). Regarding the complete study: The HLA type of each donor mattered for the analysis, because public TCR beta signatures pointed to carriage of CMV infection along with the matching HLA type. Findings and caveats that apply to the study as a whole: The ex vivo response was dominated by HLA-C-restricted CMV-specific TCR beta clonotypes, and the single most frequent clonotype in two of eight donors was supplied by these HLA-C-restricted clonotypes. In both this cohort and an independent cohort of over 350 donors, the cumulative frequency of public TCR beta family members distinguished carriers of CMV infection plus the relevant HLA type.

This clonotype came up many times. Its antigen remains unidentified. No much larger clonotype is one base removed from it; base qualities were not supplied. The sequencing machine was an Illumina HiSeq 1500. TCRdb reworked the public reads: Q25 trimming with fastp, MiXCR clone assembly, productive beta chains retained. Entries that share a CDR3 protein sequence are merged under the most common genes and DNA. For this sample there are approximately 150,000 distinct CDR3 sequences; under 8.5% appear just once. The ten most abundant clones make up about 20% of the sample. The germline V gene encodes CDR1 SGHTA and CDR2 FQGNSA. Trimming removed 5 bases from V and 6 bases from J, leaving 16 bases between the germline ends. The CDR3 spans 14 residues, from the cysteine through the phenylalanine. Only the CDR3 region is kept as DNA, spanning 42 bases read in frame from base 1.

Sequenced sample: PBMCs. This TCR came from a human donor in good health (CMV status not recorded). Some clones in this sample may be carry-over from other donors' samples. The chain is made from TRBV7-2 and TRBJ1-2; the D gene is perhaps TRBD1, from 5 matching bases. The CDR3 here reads CASSEGTVRNGYTF. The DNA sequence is TGTGCCAGCAGCGAAGGGACCGTGAGGAATGGCTACACCTTC.